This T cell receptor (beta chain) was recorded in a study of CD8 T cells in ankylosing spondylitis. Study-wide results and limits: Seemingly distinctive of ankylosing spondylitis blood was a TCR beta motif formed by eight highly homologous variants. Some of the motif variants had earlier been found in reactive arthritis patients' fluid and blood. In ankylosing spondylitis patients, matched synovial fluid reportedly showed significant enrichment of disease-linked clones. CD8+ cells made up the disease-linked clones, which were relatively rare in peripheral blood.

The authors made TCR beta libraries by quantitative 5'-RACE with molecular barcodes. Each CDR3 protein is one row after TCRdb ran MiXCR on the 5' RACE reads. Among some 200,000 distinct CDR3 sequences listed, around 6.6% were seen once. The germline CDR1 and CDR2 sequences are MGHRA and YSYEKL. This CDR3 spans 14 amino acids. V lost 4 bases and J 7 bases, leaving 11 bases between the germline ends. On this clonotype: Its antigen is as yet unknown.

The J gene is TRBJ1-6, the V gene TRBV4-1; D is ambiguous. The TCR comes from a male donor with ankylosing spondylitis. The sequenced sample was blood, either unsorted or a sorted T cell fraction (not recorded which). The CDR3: CASSREGGNSPLHF. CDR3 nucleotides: TGCGCCAGCAGCCGAGAAGGCGGCAATTCACCCCTCCACTTT.